This entry lists 28 T cell receptor beta chains sequenced from one sample in a study of blood T cell repertoires in COVID-19. The table came from immunoSEQ multiplex PCR; TCRdb's copy has only in-frame clones and leaves some out. The sample holds nearly 250,000 clones, about 89% seen once. The sample comprised peripheral blood. The source is a woman in her fifties or sixties who had recovered from COVID-19.

This chain joins TRBV29-1 and TRBJ2-2; 12 bases align to TRBD1. There are 15 residues in the CDR3. Trimming took 3 bases from V and 4 from J; bases not matched to a gene: 3. Per germline, CDR1 SQVTM and CDR2 ANQGSEA. The CDR3 DNA is TGCAGCGTTGACGGGGACAGGGGGCCCACCGGGGAGCTGTTTTTT. Translated, it gives CSVDGDRGPTGELFF.

The gene calls are TRBV7-8 and TRBJ1-2, with 7 bases that match TRBD1. The V gene end was trimmed by 1 base and the J gene end by 0 bases; junction bases not matched to a gene: 5. The CDR3 extends over 16 amino acids. Germline-derived CDR1 and CDR2 are SGHVS and FQNEAQ. The chain's CDR3 is CASSLEFGTANYGYTF. CDR3 sequence (DNA): TGTGCCAGCAGCTTAGAATTCGGGACAGCTAACTATGGCTACACCTTC.

The rearrangement links TRBV5-1 to TRBJ2-7; 10 nucleotides agree with TRBD1. This CDR3 is built from 14 residues. Germline-derived CDR1 and CDR2 are SGHRS and YFSETQ. Trimming at V came to 7 bases and at J to 7 bases, leaving 11 bases not matched to a gene. CDR3 residues: CASGALGTGDEQYF. The CDR3 nucleotides read TGCGCCAGCGGTGCATTGGGGACAGGGGATGAGCAGTACTTC.

This chain connects TRBV18 to TRBJ1-1; D gene uncertain. CDR3 length equals 15 residues. Per the germline V gene, CDR1 is KGHSH and CDR2 is LQKENI. V dropped 0 bases and J dropped 5 bases, with 13 bases sitting between them. This chain's CDR3 is CASSPPSVRRTEAFF. The DNA for the CDR3 is TGTGCCAGCTCACCACCGTCCGTGAGGAGGACTGAAGCTTTCTTT.

The chain couples TRBV3-1 (or the pseudogene TRBV3-2) to TRBJ1-6; D gene ambiguous. V was clipped by 2 bases and J by 10 bases, with 9 bases between them. CDR1 and CDR2 from the germline V gene are LGHDT and YNNKEL (reference sequence). This CDR3 is built from 13 residues. The CDR3 here is CASSQIPRSPLHF. The DNA for the CDR3 is TGTGCCAGCAGCCAAATACCGAGATCACCCCTCCACTTT.

The J gene is TRBJ2-7, the V gene TRBV27; the match to TRBD1 covers 10 bases. Unmatched junction bases numbered 8, after V lost 3 bases and J lost 3 bases. The CDR3 runs to 16 residues. Germline CDR1 and CDR2: MNHEY and SMNVEV (reference sequence). CDR3 nucleotide sequence: TGTGCCAGCAGTTTTCGAGGGACAGGGGATTTCTACGAGCAGTACTTC. It specifies CASSFRGTGDFYEQYF.

The chain is built from TRBV6-2 or TRBV6-3 and TRBJ2-2; perhaps TRBD2 as D (5 bases). Trimming left V 6 bases short and J 0 bases short, with 17 bases between. Germline CDR1 reads MNHEY; CDR2 reads SVGEGT. This CDR3 is 17 amino acids long. The DNA of the CDR3 is TGTGCCAGCAGCCCTCGGGGTAGGGCGACGAACACCGGGGAGCTGTTTTTT. Protein product: CASSPRGRATNTGELFF.

J is TRBJ1-2 and V is TRBV5-4; possible D gene TRBD1, 5 bases. V dropped 0 bases and J dropped 3 bases, with 9 bases sitting between them. The CDR3 has 14 residues. Germline V CDR1 and CDR2: SGHNT, YYREEE (reference sequence). The CDR3 reads CASSLEQDDYGYTF. In DNA form, the CDR3 reads TGTGCCAGCAGCTTGGAACAGGACGACTATGGCTACACCTTC.

CDR3 protein: CASSPRTGGLYNEQFF. In nucleotides, the CDR3 is TGTGCCAGCAGCCCCCGGACAGGGGGATTATACAATGAGCAGTTCTTC. This sequence joins TRBV7-2 and TRBJ2-1; 10 positions match TRBD1. Trimming took 5 bases from V and 4 from J; bases not matched to a gene: 8. Germline values: CDR1 SGHTA, CDR2 FQGNSA. CDR3 length equals 16 residues.

This chain connects TRBV27 to TRBJ2-5; 7 nucleotides match TRBD2. The germline gives CDR1 MNHEY, CDR2 SMNVEV (reference sequence). V lost 1 base and J lost 5; bases outside the gene matches: 13. This CDR3 has 17 residues. In nucleotides, the CDR3 is TGTGCCAGCAGTTTATTAGGCGGGCGCGGGGGTGGGGAGACCCAGTACTTC. This gives the protein CASSLLGGRGGGETQYF.

The rearrangement uses TRBV5-4 and TRBJ1-2, with 8 nucleotides matching TRBD1. The CDR3 covers 16 residues. CDR1 and CDR2 (germline): SGHNT, YYREEE (reference sequence). The junction had 12 bases not matched to a gene; V was cut back by 1 base and J by 7 bases. The CDR3 DNA sequence: TGTGCCAGCAGCTTGAATCCGGGACAGGCCTCGGGTGGCTACACCTTC. This codes for CASSLNPGQASGGYTF.

The V call is TRBV9, the J call TRBJ2-4, with D perhaps matching TRBD1 (6 bases). The CDR3 runs to 16 residues. CDR1 is SGDLS and CDR2 is YYNGEE in the germline V gene. Trimming took 0 bases from V and 1 from J, leaving 11 bases between them. The CDR3 nucleotides read TGTGCCAGCAGCGTAGCGGTGGGGGCGGCCAAAAACATTCAGTACTTC. Translating gives CASSVAVGAAKNIQYF. The whole variable domain, remainder taken from reference TRBV9 and TRBJ2-4, is DSGVTQTPKHLITATGQRVTLRCSPRSGDLSVYWYQQSLDQGLQFLIQYYNGEERAKGNILERFSAQQFPDLHSELNLSSLELGDSALYFCASSVAVGAAKNIQYFGAGTRLSVL.

The rearrangement joins TRBV28 to TRBJ1-4, with 11 bases that match TRBD1. CDR3 length equals 15 residues. V dropped 5 bases and J dropped 4; count of bases not matched to a gene: 3. The V gene's germline CDR1 is MDHEN and CDR2 SYDVKM. Here the CDR3 reads CASSKDRGLNEKLFF. CDR3 nucleotides: TGTGCCAGCAGTAAGGACAGGGGGCTTAATGAAAAACTGTTTTTT.

The V and J genes are TRBV5-6 and TRBJ1-5; D is unresolved. The CDR3 sequence is 13 residues long. Deletions cut 4 bases from V and 4 bases from J, with 9 bases between. CDR1 is SGHDT, CDR2 YYEEEE, per germline. CDR3: CASSQAANQPQHF. The CDR3 nucleotides are TGTGCCAGCAGCCAAGCTGCTAATCAGCCCCAGCATTTT.

The rearrangement links TRBV3-1 (or the pseudogene TRBV3-2) to TRBJ1-4; D might be TRBD1 (6 bases). Germline values: CDR1 LGHDT, CDR2 YNNKEL (reference sequence). Trimming shortened V by 1 base and J by 7 bases, and 13 bases separated the two germline ends. This CDR3 has 15 amino acids. CDR3 loop: CASSQVRGAGEKLFF. CDR3 coding DNA: TGTGCCAGCAGCCAAGTCCGGGGGGCAGGTGAAAAACTGTTTTTT.

The chain couples TRBV5-6 to TRBJ2-5; TRBD2 matches 15 bases. Germline V lookup: CDR1 SGHDT, CDR2 YYEEEE. The CDR3 runs to 16 residues. V trimming: 4 bases; J trimming: 6 bases; junction bases outside the gene matches: 7. The CDR3, as DNA: TGTGCCAGCAGCCCGGGGACTAGCGGGGGGTTCAAGACCCAGTACTTC. This gives the protein CASSPGTSGGFKTQYF.

V usage is TRBV15 and J usage is TRBJ2-7, with 11 bases aligning to TRBD1. The junction had 11 bases not matched to a gene; V was cut back by 0 bases and J by 7 bases. This CDR3 spans 17 amino acids. CDR1 and CDR2 (germline): LNHNV, YYDKDF (reference sequence). The CDR3 DNA reads TGTGCCACCAGCAGAGATAAAGGGACAGGGGGACTACGTGAGCAGTACTTC. Translating it yields CATSRDKGTGGLREQYF.

The rearrangement links TRBV19 to TRBJ2-7; possible D gene TRBD2, 6 bases. The CDR3 covers 14 residues. V dropped 6 bases and J dropped 5 bases, with 17 bases sitting between them. Germline assignment: CDR1 LNHDA and CDR2 SQIVND (reference sequence). The CDR3 sequence is CASSPPGSSDEQYF. The CDR3 DNA reads as TGTGCCAGTAGCCCCCCCGGGAGTAGCGACGAGCAGTACTTC.

The chain combines TRBV28 with TRBJ2-1; D is possibly TRBD2 (7 bases). CDR3 length: 16 residues. CDR1 and CDR2 from the germline V gene are MDHEN and SYDVKM. The ends were cut back, 2 bases at V and 7 bases at J, with 18 bases in the middle. The CDR3 protein is CASSLVGTGGFNEQFF. As DNA, the CDR3 is TGTGCCAGCAGTTTAGTGGGAACGGGGGGCTTTAATGAGCAGTTCTTC.

The chain couples TRBV10-3 to TRBJ1-1; 8 bases are shared with TRBD1. CDR1 is ENHRY and CDR2 is SYGVKD in the germline V gene. The CDR3 loop spans 17 amino acids. J gave up 1 base and V 5 bases, and 12 bases lay outside the gene matches. In DNA, the CDR3 is TGTGCCATCAGTTCTCGGGGGCAGGGGGCACCGAACACTGAAGCTTTCTTT. Translating it yields CAISSRGQGAPNTEAFF.

V and J are TRBV28 and TRBJ2-7, with 9 bases aligning to TRBD1. Germline CDR1 reads MDHEN; CDR2 reads SYDVKM. V was pared by 4 bases and J by 4 bases, with 2 bases of the junction left unmatched. The CDR3 totals 13 residues. The CDR3 bases are TGTGCCAGCAGTTGGACAGGGGAATACGAGCAGTACTTC. This codes for CASSWTGEYEQYF.

The chain uses TRBV6-6 and TRBJ2-7; D is possibly TRBD2 (6 bases). CDR1 MNHNY and CDR2 SVGAGI come from the germline V gene (reference sequence). V was shortened by 4 bases and J by 11 bases, with 18 bases between the two germline ends. This CDR3 is 13 amino acids long. The DNA of the CDR3 is TGTGCCAGCAGTTCGAGAGGAGGGGCGGATGAGTACTTC. This codes for CASSSRGGADEYF.

CDR3 sequence: CASSSRGNTEAFF. CDR3 DNA sequence: TGTGCCAGCAGCTCGCGAGGGAACACTGAAGCTTTCTTT. The chain carries TRBV7-9 and TRBJ1-1; D is unresolved. From germline, CDR1 is SEHNR and CDR2 FQNEAQ (reference sequence). The ends were cut back, 4 bases at V and 1 base at J, with 7 bases in the middle. The CDR3 sequence is 13 residues long. The full variable domain, its missing parts supplied by reference TRBV7-9 and TRBJ1-1, is DTGVSQNPRHKITKRGQNVTFRCDPISEHNRLYWYRQTLGQGPEFLTYFQNEAQLEKSRLLSDRFSAERPKGSFSTLEIQRTEQGDSAMYLCASSSRGNTEAFFGQGTRLTVV.

The genes are TRBV20-1 and TRBJ2-2, with 10 bases matching TRBD1. CDR3 length: 15 residues. Germline loops: CDR1 DFQATT, CDR2 SNEGSKA (reference sequence). The junction had 4 bases not matched to a gene; V was cut back by 3 bases and J by 3 bases. In DNA, the CDR3 is TGCAGTGCTAGTTGGGGGACAGGGGACACCGGGGAGCTGTTTTTT. Amino acid sequence: CSASWGTGDTGELFF.

This clone appeared a few times. The chain is built from TRBV9 and TRBJ1-2; TRBD1 might be the D (5 bases). Germline CDR1 is SGDLS and CDR2 is YYNGEE. Deletions cut 6 bases from V and 4 bases from J, with 19 bases between. The CDR3 spans 15 residues. In DNA form, the CDR3 reads TGTGCCAGCACCCAGAACCCAGGGCCAAGCTATGGCTACACCTTC. It is translated as CASTQNPGPSYGYTF.

V gene TRBV10-3 combines with J gene TRBJ2-3, with 11 bases matching TRBD2. V shed 0 bases, J shed 2 bases, and the junction held 4 bases outside the gene matches. The CDR3 runs to 17 residues. The germline gives CDR1 ENHRY, CDR2 SYGVKD. The CDR3 DNA reads as TGTGCCATCAGTGAGTCCGGTAGCGGGGGGGCCACAGATACGCAGTATTTT. Translated: CAISESGSGGATDTQYF.

The chain recombines TRBV29-1 with TRBJ1-2, with D tentatively TRBD1 (6 bases). Trimming cost V 4 bases and J 6 bases, with 12 bases left between them. The CDR3 consists of 12 residues. CDR1 and CDR2 (germline): SQVTM, ANQGSEA. CDR3 loop: CSVGAGVDGYTF. In DNA form, the CDR3 reads TGCAGCGTTGGGGCAGGGGTCGATGGCTACACCTTC.

J is TRBJ1-2 and V is TRBV20-1; D is ambiguous. This CDR3 spans 11 amino acids. Germline V lookup: CDR1 DFQATT, CDR2 SNEGSKA (reference sequence). V shed 7 bases and J shed 2 bases, with 8 bases lying between them. The CDR3 sequence: CSGHGNYGYTF. The CDR3 DNA sequence: TGCAGTGGGCACGGGAACTATGGCTACACCTTC.